The 25 T cell receptor beta chains presented below share a single source sample, sequenced in a study of T cell responses to AZD1222 COVID-19 vaccine. Produced via immunoSEQ multiplex PCR; TCRdb's table is partial and in-frame only. The sample carries 150,000 to 200,000 clones, around 90% recorded once. This specimen consisted of peripheral blood, obtained 28 days after the second AZD1222 dose. The receptors were sampled from an adult who received the AZD1222 COVID-19 vaccine.

The gene calls are TRBV7-6 and TRBJ2-2; 7 nucleotides align to TRBD1. V lost 2 bases, J lost 3 bases, and 6 bases stayed unmatched. The CDR3 has 16 residues. Germline loops: CDR1 SGHVS, CDR2 FNYEAQ. The CDR3 here is CASSLFWTGYTGELFF. CDR3 in DNA: TGTGCCAGCAGCTTATTCTGGACAGGCTACACCGGGGAGCTGTTTTTT.

The chain is built from TRBV20-1 and TRBJ2-3, with a weak D call TRBD2 (6 bases). V was shortened by 3 bases and J by 4 bases, with 29 bases between the two germline ends. Looked up from germline, CDR1 is DFQATT and CDR2 is SNEGSKA (reference sequence). This CDR3 region has 19 residues. CDR3 bases: TGCAGTGCTAGTAGGCTTGAACCCGGGACTTCAGACAAGCCAGATACGCAGTATTTT. Translation gives CSASRLEPGTSDKPDTQYF.

The chain joins TRBV11-2 to TRBJ2-7; 11 bases fit TRBD2. The CDR3 extends over 16 amino acids. Germline V gene data show CDR1 as SGHAT and CDR2 as FQNNGV. Germline trimming cut 5 bases from V and 4 bases from J; bases unmatched to any gene: 10. The CDR3 protein is CASSTRSSGGWYEQYF. CDR3 DNA sequence: TGTGCCAGCAGCACTAGGTCTAGCGGGGGGTGGTACGAGCAGTACTTC. The whole variable domain, remainder taken from reference TRBV11-2 and TRBJ2-7, is EAGVAQSPRYKIIEKRQSVAFWCNPISGHATLYWYQQILGQGPKLLIQFQNNGVVDDSQLPKDRFSAERLKGVDSTLKIQPAKLEDSAVYLCASSTRSSGGWYEQYFGPGTRLTVT.

This chain uses TRBV7-9 with TRBJ1-2; no clear D. Germline CDR1 reads SEHNR; CDR2 reads FQNEAQ (reference sequence). CDR3 length equals 16 residues. Trimming left V 1 base short and J 4 bases short, with 16 bases between. The CDR3 nucleotides are TGTGCCAGCAGCTTAGTGCAGGTACTGAGAGGCTATGGCTACACCTTC. Its translation is CASSLVQVLRGYGYTF.

The chain is built from TRBV6-2 or TRBV6-3 and TRBJ2-2, with D perhaps matching TRBD2 (6 bases). Trimming shortened V by 1 base and J by 8 bases, and 11 bases separated the two germline ends. Germline-derived CDR1 and CDR2 are MNHEY and SVGEGT. There are 14 residues in the CDR3. The DNA of the CDR3 is TGTGCCAGCAGTTACTGGGGGACTGCGGGGGAGCTGTTTTTT. Protein: CASSYWGTAGELFF.

The CDR3 loop is CASSKRDLSNYGYTF. The CDR3 DNA reads as TGTGCCAGCTCTAAACGGGACCTCTCTAACTATGGCTACACCTTC. The chain links TRBV6-5 to TRBJ1-2; possibly TRBD1 for D (5 bases). The CDR3 runs 15 residues. V lost 8 bases and J lost 0, with 16 bases in between. Germline V lookup: CDR1 MNHEY, CDR2 SVGAGI.

The rearrangement links TRBV11-2 to TRBJ1-1; D remains ambiguous. This CDR3 has 12 residues. V was shortened by 2 bases and J by 5 bases, with 6 bases between the two germline ends. Germline CDR1 and CDR2: SGHAT and FQNNGV. CDR3 residues: CASSLFRTEAFF. The CDR3 DNA is TGTGCCAGCAGCTTATTTCGAACTGAAGCTTTCTTT.

This chain joins TRBV5-1 and TRBJ1-2; D perhaps matches TRBD1 (6 bases). V was shortened by 3 bases and J by 2 bases, with 20 bases between the two germline ends. The CDR3 is made up of 17 amino acids. Germline CDR1 and CDR2: SGHRS and YFSETQ. The CDR3 loop is CASSSDLSLTGNYGYTF. The CDR3 coding sequence is TGCGCCAGCAGCTCCGACCTCAGCCTAACAGGGAACTATGGCTACACCTTC.

The rearrangement joins TRBV6-5 to TRBJ1-1; D is perhaps TRBD1 (6 bases). The CDR3 is made up of 13 amino acids. Deletions cut 7 bases from V and 3 bases from J, with 12 bases between. Germline V lookup: CDR1 MNHEY, CDR2 SVGAGI. The CDR3: CASTQGRHTEAFF. The CDR3 DNA sequence: TGTGCCAGCACACAGGGTCGGCACACTGAAGCTTTCTTT.

The V and J genes are TRBV10-1 and TRBJ2-3; D ambiguous. The length of the CDR3 is 12 residues. V was shortened by 4 bases and J by 0 bases, with 2 bases between the two germline ends. In germline, CDR1 is WNHNN, CDR2 SYGVQD (reference sequence). Here the CDR3 DNA reads TGCGCCAGCAGTGCAAGCACAGATACGCAGTATTTT. Amino acids: CASSASTDTQYF.

The rearrangement joins TRBV29-1 to TRBJ2-7; no clear D gene. Germline CDR1 and CDR2: SQVTM and ANQGSEA. The CDR3 is 12 amino acids. The CDR3 reads CSAWTDVYEQYF. Here the CDR3 DNA reads TGCAGTGCCTGGACGGATGTCTACGAGCAGTACTTC.

The rearrangement uses TRBV9 and TRBJ2-5, with 11 bases lining up with TRBD2. In germline, CDR1 is SGDLS, CDR2 YYNGEE. The J segment lost 4 bases and the V segment lost 4 bases, leaving 15 bases of the junction unmatched. The CDR3 is made up of 18 amino acids. CDR3 sequence: CASSPLTSGVPGLETQYF. The CDR3 DNA follows: TGTGCCAGCAGCCCGCTGACTAGCGGGGTCCCCGGGTTAGAGACCCAGTACTTC.

The chain employs TRBV10-3 and TRBJ1-2; the D gene is possibly TRBD1 (5 bases). V was cut by 4 bases and J by 3 bases, with 12 bases left in between. Germline V gene data show CDR1 as ENHRY and CDR2 as SYGVKD. The CDR3 length is 14 residues. CDR3 loop: CAISVGGNDYGYTF. Here the CDR3 DNA reads TGTGCCATCAGTGTCGGGGGGAACGACTATGGCTACACCTTC.

The V and J genes are TRBV5-1 and TRBJ1-1; perhaps TRBD1 as D (5 bases). V gave up 4 bases and J gave up 1 base, with 14 bases separating them. Germline-derived CDR1 and CDR2 are SGHRS and YFSETQ. CDR3 length: 15 residues. In DNA, the CDR3 is TGCGCCAGCAGCCCTCTACCCGACAGGAACACTGAAGCTTTCTTT. This gives the protein CASSPLPDRNTEAFF.

The chain couples TRBV12-5 to TRBJ1-2; D gene unclear. The CDR3 spans 16 residues. From germline, CDR1 is LGHNT and CDR2 FRNRAP. V lost 0 bases, J lost 3 bases, and 14 bases lay in between. DNA of the CDR3: TGTGCTAGTGGTTTGGTACTAGGGAGTTCCGACTATGGCTACACCTTC. Protein sequence: CASGLVLGSSDYGYTF. The whole variable domain, remainder taken from reference TRBV12-5 and TRBJ1-2, is DARVTQTPRHKVTEMGQEVTMRCQPILGHNTVFWYRQTMMQGLELLAYFRNRAPLDDSGMPKDRFSAEMPDATLATLKIQPSEPRDSAVYFCASGLVLGSSDYGYTFGSGTRLTVV.

V and J are TRBV3-1 (or the pseudogene TRBV3-2) and TRBJ2-5; 11 bases are shared with TRBD2. The junction had 10 bases not matched to a gene; V was cut back by 7 bases and J by 6 bases. The CDR3 covers 15 residues. Germline lookup yields CDR1 LGHDT and CDR2 YNNKEL (reference sequence). The CDR3 protein is CASISFSGGAQTQYF. The CDR3 DNA reads as TGTGCCAGCATCTCCTTTAGCGGGGGGGCGCAGACCCAGTACTTC.

CDR3 sequence (DNA): TGTGCCTGGAGTGGATTCAGGGATGGCCAAGAGACCCAGTACTTC. Its protein is CAWSGFRDGQETQYF. This chain connects TRBV30 to TRBJ2-5; tentative D call: TRBD1 (5 bases). V was shortened by 1 base and J by 1 base, with 13 bases between the two germline ends. Germline assignment: CDR1 GTSNPN and CDR2 SVGIG (reference sequence). The CDR3 contains 15 residues.

This clone was seen only once. CDR3 coding DNA: TGTGCCAGCACTACCTGGCAGGGCCTTTTCACCTTC. This codes for CASTTWQGLFTF. V usage is TRBV12-3 or TRBV12-4 and J usage is TRBJ1-2; a weak D match, TRBD1 (5 bases). The CDR3 runs to 12 residues. V was cut by 7 bases and J by 13 bases, with 19 bases left in between.

The chain couples TRBV5-1 to TRBJ1-1; the D is unclear. Germline V gene data show CDR1 as SGHRS and CDR2 as YFSETQ. CDR3 length: 14 amino acids. V was shortened by 0 bases and J by 1 base, with 7 bases between the two germline ends. CDR3 protein: CASSLGTANTEAFF. Written as DNA, the CDR3 is TGCGCCAGCAGCTTGGGGACGGCGAACACTGAAGCTTTCTTT.

The chain has TRBV3-1 (or the pseudogene TRBV3-2) and TRBJ1-4; 7 positions match TRBD1. CDR1 and CDR2 from the germline V gene are LGHDT and YNNKEL (reference sequence). The CDR3 loop spans 15 amino acids. Trimming cost V 0 bases and J 11 bases; bases outside gene matches: 9. The CDR3 region is CASSQDILDRAKLFF. Written as DNA, the CDR3 is TGTGCCAGCAGCCAAGACATCCTCGACAGGGCGAAACTGTTTTTT.

This chain links TRBV10-3 with TRBJ2-7; D ambiguous. The CDR3 has 13 amino acids. V lost 2 bases, J lost 6 bases, and 11 bases lay in between. In germline, CDR1 is ENHRY, CDR2 SYGVKD. The CDR3 sequence: CAISEGSLGEQYF. The CDR3 nucleotides are TGTGCCATCAGTGAGGGTAGTCTTGGCGAGCAGTACTTC.

This sequence joins TRBV7-8 and TRBJ2-3; 9 nucleotides match TRBD1. Trimming removed 4 bases from V and 3 bases from J; junction bases left unmatched: 14. This CDR3 has 18 amino acids. CDR1 is SGHVS and CDR2 is FQNEAQ in the germline V gene. DNA for the CDR3: TGTGCCAGCAGCTCGACGAGCTTGGACAGGGGTCTAACAGATACGCAGTATTTT. Residues: CASSSTSLDRGLTDTQYF.

The chain combines TRBV6-5 with TRBJ1-1; TRBD1 matches 11 bases. J lost 2 bases, V lost 10 bases, and 3 bases had no gene match. The CDR3 spans 13 residues. Germline V gives CDR1 MNHEY, CDR2 SVGAGI. The CDR3 coding sequence is TGTGCCACCGGACAGGGGGCAAACACTGAAGCTTTCTTT. Translating it yields CATGQGANTEAFF.

V gene TRBV2 combines with J gene TRBJ1-1; 7 nucleotides line up with TRBD1. This CDR3 is built from 16 residues. The V and J ends lost 3 bases and 1 base, in that order; junction bases with no gene match: 8. Germline CDR1 SNHLY, CDR2 FYNNEI. This CDR3 is CASSETGQPSNTEAFF. The CDR3, as DNA: TGTGCCAGCAGTGAGACGGGACAGCCTTCGAACACTGAAGCTTTCTTT.

The rearrangement uses TRBV6-5 and TRBJ2-5, with TRBD2 matching over 8 bases. The length of the CDR3 is 13 residues. Losses at the gene ends were 6 bases for V and 5 bases for J; bases not matched to a gene: 5. Germline values: CDR1 MNHEY, CDR2 SVGAGI. The CDR3 region has the DNA TGTGCCAGCAGCCGGTCTAGCGGGGAGACCCAGTACTTC. Amino acid sequence: CASSRSSGETQYF.